The source of this T cell receptor beta chain is a study of cytotoxic CD8 clonotypes in ibrutinib-treated CLL. For the study at large: Partial responders around 24, complete 2; about 12 progressed and about 15 stayed in remission by median about 6 years.

V dropped 2 bases and J dropped 0 bases, with 7 bases sitting between them. Germline values: CDR1 MGHRA, CDR2 YSYEKL. The CDR3 totals 14 residues. Assay: immunoSEQ multiplex PCR; the TCRdb copy retains only in-frame clones and omits some. The sample has around 70,000 clones, approximately 90% seen once. The chain has TRBV4-1 and TRBJ2-5; D remains unclear. The sequence was obtained from a human donor with chronic lymphocytic leukemia. The starting material was PBMCs, obtained after 12 months of ibrutinib treatment. The CDR3 loop is CASSQRTYQETQYF. In DNA, the CDR3 is TGCGCCAGCAGCCAACGGACGTACCAAGAGACCCAGTACTTC.